This T cell receptor beta chain appears in the sequencing data of a study of cytomegalovirus exposure and HLA in healthy donors. This clone was seen only a few times. Its cognate antigen is unknown. PCR used 60 Vbeta primers and 13 Jbeta primers. TCRdb keeps only in-frame clones here, not all; method: immunoSEQ multiplex PCR. The table lists 180,000 or so clones, roughly 81% of them singletons, with just under 5% in the top ten. With V trimmed by 6 bases and J by 8 bases, 8 bases remained unmatched. Per germline, CDR1 LGHNA and CDR2 YSLEER. The CDR3 contains 15 residues. Study-level results: In a later analysis, HLA-associated beta chains showed higher expansion and lower generation probabilities than comparable chains.

This sequence originates from a woman aged 18 to 35 in good health and CMV-seropositive. The genes are TRBV4-3 and TRBJ1-4; the match to TRBD1 covers 11 bases. The source material was PBMCs. The CDR3 protein is CASSRPGQGEEKLFF. The CDR3 region has the DNA TGCGCCAGCAGTCGTCCGGGACAGGGGGAAGAAAAACTGTTTTTT.